This T cell receptor (beta chain) was captured in a study of response to subunit inactivated influenza vaccine. General study points: It was suggested by the authors that few new T cells are recruited by each seasonal influenza vaccination.

Germline CDR1 and CDR2: DFQATT and SNEGSKA (reference sequence). V gave up 3 bases and J gave up 9 bases, with 9 bases separating them. CDR3 length equals 11 residues. Each CDR3 protein is one row after TCRdb ran MiXCR on the RT-PCR reads. The repertoire holds roughly 540,000 distinct CDR3 sequences, with under 25% as singletons. To note about this clonotype: Its antigen is not identified.

The same specimen was also included in a second study, on T cells expressing NK-cell markers. That report notes: Generation of TCR beta cDNA was performed by 5'RACE template switching incorporating UMIs. The study sequenced eight donors, seven HCMV-seropositive and one seronegative.

V is TRBV20-1 and J is TRBJ2-1, with D possibly TRBD1 on 5 matching bases. The source material was CD4+ T cells sorted from PBMCs, sampled 11 to 12 days after vaccination. This receptor was taken from a man aged 50-59 years who received an inactivated influenza vaccine. For the CDR3, the DNA is TGCAGTGCTAGGGACATCAGTGAGCAGTTCTTC. Protein sequence: CSARDISEQFF.